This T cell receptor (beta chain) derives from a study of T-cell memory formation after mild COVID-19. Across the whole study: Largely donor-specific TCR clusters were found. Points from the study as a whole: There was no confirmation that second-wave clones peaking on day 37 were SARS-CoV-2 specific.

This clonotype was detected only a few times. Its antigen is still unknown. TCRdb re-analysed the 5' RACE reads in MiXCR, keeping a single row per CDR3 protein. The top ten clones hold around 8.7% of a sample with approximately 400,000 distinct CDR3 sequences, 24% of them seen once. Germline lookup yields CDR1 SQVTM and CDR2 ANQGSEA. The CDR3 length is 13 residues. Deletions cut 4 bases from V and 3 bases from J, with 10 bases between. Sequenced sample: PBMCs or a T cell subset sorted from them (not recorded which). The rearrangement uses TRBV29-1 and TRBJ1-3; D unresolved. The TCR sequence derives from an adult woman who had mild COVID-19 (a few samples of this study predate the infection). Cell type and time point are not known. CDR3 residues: CSVVLGFGNTIYF. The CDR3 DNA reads TGCAGCGTTGTATTGGGGTTTGGAAACACCATATATTTT.